Listed here are 4 T cell receptor beta chains from one sample, sequenced in a study of CD8 T cells in Susac syndrome. Roughly 0.45 to 1 ug RNA was reverse transcribed with random hexamers. Each CDR3 protein gets one entry after TCRdb re-called the immunoSEQ multiplex PCR reads with MiXCR. The repertoire includes 130,000 or so distinct CDR3 sequences, 85% to 95% of them detected once, and 0.095% to 0.14% sits in the top ten. The sequencing input was CD4+ T cells from PBMCs. The receptors were sampled from a human donor with multiple sclerosis.

The genes are TRBV27 and TRBJ2-5, with TRBD1 identical over 7 bases. J was trimmed by 0 bases and V by 7 bases; bases with no gene match: 5. The CDR3 consists of 14 residues. Germline V CDR1 and CDR2: MNHEY, SMNVEV (reference sequence). CDR3 loop: CASTRDRYQETQYF. In nucleotides, the CDR3 is TGTGCCAGCACCCGGGACAGATACCAAGAGACCCAGTACTTC.

This chain connects TRBV7-9 to TRBJ2-1, with D possibly being TRBD2 (5 bases). V was trimmed by 5 bases and J by 6 bases, leaving 11 bases between them. The CDR3 has 13 amino acids. The germline CDR1 and CDR2 sequences are SEHNR and FQNEAQ (reference sequence). In nucleotides, the CDR3 is TGTGCCAGCAGCAACGACGGACTCAATGAGCAGTTCTTC. The encoded protein is CASSNDGLNEQFF. Using reference TRBV7-9 and TRBJ2-1 for the parts outside the CDR3, the full variable domain is DTGVSQNPRHKITKRGQNVTFRCDPISEHNRLYWYRQTLGQGPEFLTYFQNEAQLEKSRLLSDRFSAERPKGSFSTLEIQRTEQGDSAMYLCASSNDGLNEQFFGPGTRLTVL.

The rearrangement uses TRBV7-8 and TRBJ1-1; D is unresolved. The CDR3 length is 14 residues. CDR1 and CDR2 (germline): SGHVS, FQNEAQ. V was cut by 8 bases and J by 2 bases, with 15 bases left in between. Here the CDR3 DNA reads TGTGCCAGCCGGCTGAGGAATGGTAACACTGAAGCTTTCTTT. Its protein is CASRLRNGNTEAFF.

The gene calls are TRBV2 and TRBJ1-5; 7 positions agree with TRBD1. The CDR3 runs to 14 residues. Per the germline V gene, CDR1 is SNHLY and CDR2 is FYNNEI. With 2 bases clipped from V and 5 bases from J, the junction kept 3 bases outside the gene matches. CDR3 amino acids: CASSEFDRDQPQHF. The CDR3 bases are TGTGCCAGCAGTGAATTCGACAGGGATCAGCCCCAGCATTTT.